This TCR beta chain was recorded in a study of shared T cell receptors in the human thymus. Produced via immunoSEQ multiplex PCR; TCRdb's table is partial and in-frame only. Of roughly 410,000 clones detected, roughly 94% appear once; the ten largest clones hold approximately 0.02%. Germline loops: CDR1 LGHNA, CDR2 YSLEER. The CDR3 is 19 residues long. The V and J ends lost 0 bases and 3 bases, in that order; junction bases with no gene match: 13. The sample taken for sequencing was thymocytes. This clonotype was obtained from a human donor. V usage is TRBV4-3 and J usage is TRBJ2-7; the match to TRBD1 covers 11 bases. The CDR3 DNA reads TGCGCCAGCAGCCAAGACCGACTGGGGACAGGGGGACAGTTCTACGAGCAGTACTTC. This codes for CASSQDRLGTGGQFYEQYF.